The subject of this entry is one T cell receptor (beta chain). The antigen it recognizes is unknown. One base away there is no much larger clone; base qualities are not given. The sample comes from a study of Tregs in tolerant kidney transplant recipients (dated by TCRdb to between 2019 and 2020). Describing the broader study: Additional Treg samples were obtained from a roughly 3-day mixed lymphocyte reaction with belatacept, in some cases followed by a roughly 5-day donor restimulation, before recipient CD4+CD25+CD127- cells were sorted. During sorting of primary belatacept mixed lymphocyte reaction cultures, recipient cells were distinguished from donor cells with antibodies. The study applied TCRbeta sequencing to find donor-specific regulatory T cells before combined kidney and bone marrow transplantation and then followed those same cells after transplant. TCRbeta repertoire sequencing was used in 3 healthy controls to compare several methods for expanding Tregs specific for an allogeneic donor.

Overall study results and their limits: The most biologically relevant and donor-specific TCRbeta repertoire appeared to be identified by expanding Tregs with activated donor B cells. Although technical replication error seemed to be minimal, the question of biological reproducibility was not addressed directly. Because only a small number of patients were included, the study had limitations, and the results will need to be validated in larger populations as well as under other immunosuppression protocols.

The CDR3 starts with the cysteine, ends with the phenylalanine, and has 16 residues. Here the CDR3 DNA is all that survives: 48 bases in frame from base 1. V lost 0 bases and J lost 5 bases; the stretch between them is 17 bases long. CDR1 and CDR2 (SGDLS, YYNGEE) derive from the germline V gene. Blood from healthy controls was obtained either as purchased buffy coats or from healthy volunteers. Healthy control blood was processed to PBMCs with a Ficoll density gradient and then cryopreserved, whereas patient PBMCs were collected both before and after transplant. Genomic DNA was extracted from sorted cells with the QIAGEN DNeasy Blood and Tissue Kit for TCRbeta CDR3 sequencing. Through immunoSEQ, high-throughput TCRbeta CDR3 sequencing was done commercially, including PCR amplification with internal controls and bias correction. As for the original processing: Unique productive TCRbeta sequences were defined by CDR3 nucleotide sequence where primers matched, and otherwise by CDR3 amino acid sequence together with Vbeta and Jbeta genes. A sequence was defined as donor-reactive if the sequence was expanded at least 5-fold in CFSE-low cells compared with unstimulated cells and had a frequency of at least 0.01% in CFSE-low cells. Repertoire divergence was quantified by Jensen-Shannon divergence using the top 100 TCRbeta sequences ranked by frequency. For samples with multiple sequencing runs, sorting error was corrected in each run separately before the runs were combined. TCRdb mirrors the immuneACCESS table, restricted to in-frame sequences. Some clones are absent from its copies; in checked studies, under half trace to an unresolved V gene, and the reason for the others is unknown. The V and J calls and the clone size are those of that table, but D and trimming were determined from the DNA. The sample profile shows more than 30,000 clones; 70% to 85% of them were found once. The biggest ten clones account for around 2.4% of the sample.

In this chain, TRBV9 is recombined with TRBJ2-5; TRBD2 could be the D gene, as 6 bases match. The TCR comes from a human donor in good health. Sequencing used Tregs from blood cultured with allogeneic cells. The DNA is as follows: TGTGCCAGCAGCGTAGCCGGTCGACTAGGCCGGGAGACCCAGTACTTC. This codes for CASSVAGRLGRETQYF.